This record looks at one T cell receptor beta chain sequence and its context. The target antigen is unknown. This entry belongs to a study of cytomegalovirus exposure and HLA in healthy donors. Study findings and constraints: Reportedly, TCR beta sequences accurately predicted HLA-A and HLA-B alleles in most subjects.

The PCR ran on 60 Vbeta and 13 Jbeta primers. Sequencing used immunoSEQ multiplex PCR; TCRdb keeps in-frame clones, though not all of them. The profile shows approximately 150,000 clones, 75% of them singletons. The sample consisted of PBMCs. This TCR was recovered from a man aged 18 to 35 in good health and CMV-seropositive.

CDR3 residues: CASSFGAGGYGEQFF. The CDR3 coding sequence is TGTGCCAGCAGCTTCGGGGCGGGGGGTTACGGTGAGCAGTTCTTC. The V gene is TRBV7-2, the J gene TRBJ2-1; TRBD2 aligns across 8 bases. The ends lost 3 bases at V and 9 bases at J; junction bases unmatched: 10. The CDR3 totals 15 residues. Germline V lookup: CDR1 SGHTA, CDR2 FQGNSA. Filled out from reference TRBV7-2 and TRBJ2-1, the complete variable domain reads GAGVSQSPSNKVTEKGKDVELRCDPISGHTALYWYRQSLGQGLEFLIYFQGNSAPDKSGLPSDRFSAERTGGSVSTLTIQRTQQEDSAVYLCASSFGAGGYGEQFFGPGTRLTVL.